This entry concerns a single T cell receptor beta chain. The antigen is undetermined. The junction shows a germline mismatch at one end, possibly a read error. The CDR3 length is 14 residues. The germline CDR1 and CDR2 sequences are DFQATT and SNEGSKA (reference sequence). The data derive from a study of identical twins. Notes on the study in general: Models underestimated out-of-frame TCR alpha sharing in monozygotic twins. Fewer insertions were carried by abundant cord blood beta clonotypes, but none was seen in memory repertoires.

Template switching introduced a universal primer site, and the cDNA bore unique molecular identifiers. A single record per CDR3 protein comes from TCRdb applying MiXCR to the 5' RACE reads. Among approximately 220,000 distinct CDR3 sequences listed, over 8% were seen once. V gene TRBV20-1 combines with J gene TRBJ1-1, with 7 nucleotides matching TRBD1. This receptor was obtained from a woman between 18 and 29 years old in good health. Material: memory (CD45RO+) T cells sorted from blood. The CDR3 here is CSATTGWMNTQAFF. CDR3 DNA sequence: TGCAGTGCTACGACAGGGTGGATGAACACTCAAGCTTTCTTT.